The rows below give T cell receptor beta chains drawn from one sample of a study of blood T cell repertoires in COVID-19. Profiling relied on immunoSEQ multiplex PCR, and the TCRdb table lists in-frame clones only, not all of them. The sample comprises fewer than 250,000 clones, 65% to 85% of which are singletons, and about 8.9% rests with the top ten. The source material was peripheral blood. The receptors stem from a woman in her forties or fifties with acute or convalescent COVID-19. Both conserved end residues are part of each CDR3. The D gene is left open where the match is weak. The listing skips clone size in some rows; elsewhere it reads once, few, many or a size class.

size: -
D: -
V: TRBV6-5
J: TRBJ2-5
DNA: TGTGCCAGCAGTTACGTACCATTTGGCGAGACCCAGTACTTC
CDR3: CASSYVPFGETQYF

size: -
D: TRBD2
V: TRBV7-3
J: TRBJ2-1
DNA: TGTGCCAGCAGCTCTAGCGGGAGTAATAAGGATGAGCAGTTCTTC
CDR3: CASSSSGSNKDEQFF

size: -
D: -
V: TRBV6-5
J: TRBJ1-3
DNA: TGTGCCAGCAGAGGGGGACCTGGAAACACCATATATTTT
CDR3: CASRGGPGNTIYF

size: -
D: TRBD2
V: TRBV9
J: TRBJ2-3
DNA: TGTGCCAGCAGCGCCGGGACTAGCGGGATAGGGGATACGCAGTATTTT
CDR3: CASSAGTSGIGDTQYF

size: few
D: -
V: TRBV19
J: TRBJ1-1
DNA: TGTGCCAGTAGGACAGAGGAAGCGAACACTGAAGCTTTCTTT
CDR3: CASRTEEANTEAFF

size: -
D: TRBD2
V: TRBV4-1
J: TRBJ2-5
DNA: TGCGCCAGCAGCCAACCAAGCGGGAGGGCCGGGGAGACCCAGTACTTC
CDR3: CASSQPSGRAGETQYF

size: -
D: -
V: TRBV3-1/TRBV3-2
J: TRBJ1-4
DNA: TGTGCCAGCAGGCGGGAAGGCAGGGATAATGAAAAACTGTTTTTT
CDR3: CASRREGRDNEKLFF

size: -
D: -
V: TRBV3-1/TRBV3-2
J: TRBJ1-5
DNA: TGTGCCAGCAGCCGGGGAAGGGAGGGCGGCAATCAGCCCCAGCATTTT
CDR3: CASSRGREGGNQPQHF

size: -
D: TRBD2
V: TRBV18
J: TRBJ2-7
DNA: TGTGCCAGCTCACCAGCGGGAGTGGGCGAGCAGTACTTC
CDR3: CASSPAGVGEQYF

size: -
D: -
V: TRBV21-1
J: TRBJ2-7
DNA: TGTGCCAGCAGCTTATCGGCCGGGAGATCCCAGTACTTC
CDR3: CASSLSAGRSQYF

size: -
D: -
V: TRBV3-1/TRBV3-2
J: TRBJ2-5
DNA: TGTGCCAGCAGGGGCAGGGCCGATGGGTGGACCCAGTACTTC
CDR3: CASRGRADGWTQYF

size: -
D: -
V: TRBV6-5
J: TRBJ1-1
DNA: TGTGCCAGCAGTTCCAGGGGGAACACTGAAGCTTTCTTT
CDR3: CASSSRGNTEAFF

size: -
D: TRBD2
V: TRBV2
J: TRBJ2-1
DNA: TGTGCCAGCAGTTGGACTAGCGGGAGCCATGAGCAGTTCTTC
CDR3: CASSWTSGSHEQFF